What follows are 20 T cell receptor beta chains derived from one specimen sequenced in a study of identical twins. TCRdb ran MiXCR on the 5' RACE reads and lists one entry per CDR3 protein. The repertoire holds under 800,000 distinct CDR3 sequences, with around 20% as singletons. This sample was shared with a second study, whose subject was T cells expressing NK-cell markers.

Input material: PBMCs. The receptors were sampled from a woman under 30 in good health.

The V gene is TRBV5-1, the J gene TRBJ1-2; D perhaps matches TRBD1 (5 bases). The CDR3 length is 15 residues. CDR1 is SGHRS and CDR2 is YFSETQ in the germline V gene. Between the trimmed V and J ends, which lost 9 bases and 0 bases, there was a span of 18 bases. The CDR3 nucleotides are TGCGCCACGACCCCAGGAGGGACCACTAACTATGGCTACACCTTC. Its protein is CATTPGGTTNYGYTF.

This clonotype was counted a few times. The chain employs TRBV6-1 and TRBJ2-3; a possible D gene is TRBD2 (6 bases). Trimming removed 3 bases at V and 3 bases at J, with 13 bases between. Looked up from germline, CDR1 is MNHNS and CDR2 is SASEGT. This CDR3 region has 15 residues. The CDR3, as DNA: TGTGCCAGCAGTGACTGGGGGGATGGGACAGATACGCAGTATTTT. It yields the protein CASSDWGDGTDTQYF.

This clonotype was picked up many times. CDR3 in DNA: TGTGCCAGCAGCCCTGGGGGCGCACCGAGCTCCTACAATGAGCAGTTCTTC. Translating it yields CASSPGGAPSSYNEQFF. This chain uses TRBV5-5 with TRBJ2-1, with a possible D match to TRBD1 (6 bases). Germline-derived CDR1 and CDR2 are SGHKS and YYEKEE (reference sequence). This CDR3 is built from 17 residues. V was clipped by 4 bases and J by 0 bases, with 17 bases between them.

This clonotype turned up a few times. In DNA form, the CDR3 reads TGCGCCAGCAGACCGTACTCCGGGGGCACGACCTACGAGCAGTACTTC. This gives the protein CASRPYSGGTTYEQYF. The J gene is TRBJ2-7, the V gene TRBV5-1; D tentatively fits TRBD1 or TRBD2 (6 bases each). CDR1 SGHRS and CDR2 YFSETQ come from the germline V gene. The V end was cut by 5 bases, the J end by 2 bases, with 20 bases between. CDR3 length: 16 residues.

This chain uses TRBV7-6 with TRBJ2-3; TRBD1 aligns across 7 bases. After removal of 5 bases from V and 2 bases from J, the junction contained 16 bases not matched to a gene. The CDR3 is 18 amino acids. In germline, CDR1 is SGHVS, CDR2 FNYEAQ. CDR3 nucleotides: TGTGCCAGCAGCCGAAGACAGGGACCCCCTCGGATCACAGATACGCAGTATTTT. It translates to CASSRRQGPPRITDTQYF.

V gene TRBV11-2 combines with J gene TRBJ2-5, with 10 bases fitting TRBD1. The germline V gene encodes CDR1 SGHAT and CDR2 FQNNGV. With 0 bases clipped from V and 1 base from J, the junction kept 5 bases outside the gene matches. The length of the CDR3 is 17 residues. The CDR3 nucleotides are TGTGCCAGCAGCTTAGAGGGACAGGGGTTCATCCAAGAGACCCAGTACTTC. It specifies CASSLEGQGFIQETQYF.

This clonotype was seen only a few times. The genes are TRBV7-2 and TRBJ2-2, with D maybe TRBD2 (6 bases). V was cut by 5 bases and J by 4 bases, with 11 bases left in between. The germline CDR1 and CDR2 sequences are SGHTA and FQGNSA. The CDR3 spans 14 residues. Written as DNA, the CDR3 is TGTGCCAGCAGCCGGGAGAGGAGCACCGGGGAGCTGTTTTTT. It translates to CASSRERSTGELFF.

The V gene is TRBV20-1, the J gene TRBJ2-3; 7 bases match TRBD1. The CDR3 extends over 14 amino acids. The V gene's germline CDR1 is DFQATT and CDR2 SNEGSKA (reference sequence). V shed 7 bases, J shed 9 bases, and the junction held 16 bases outside the gene matches. The CDR3 loop is CSGEGTDFSGTQYF. CDR3 nucleotides: TGCAGTGGCGAAGGGACAGACTTTTCGGGGACGCAGTATTTT.

In its sample, this clonotype was seen many times. The V and J genes are TRBV12-3 or TRBV12-4 and TRBJ2-4, with D possibly being TRBD2 (7 bases). This CDR3 is 15 amino acids long. Trimming removed 6 bases at V and 1 base at J, with 13 bases between. Written as DNA, the CDR3 is TGTGCCAGCAGCCGCGAGGGGGGGGCCAAAAACATTCAGTACTTC. Protein product: CASSREGGAKNIQYF.

This clonotype has only a few counts. This chain uses TRBV13 with TRBJ2-1; 12 bases match TRBD1. Germline CDR1 is PRHDT and CDR2 is FYEKMQ (reference sequence). The junction had 4 bases not matched to a gene; V was cut back by 7 bases and J by 6 bases. This CDR3 has 14 amino acids. CDR3 coding DNA: TGTGCCAGCACCGGGACAGGGGGCTTCAATGAGCAGTTCTTC. It translates to CASTGTGGFNEQFF.

The V call is TRBV12-3 or TRBV12-4, the J call TRBJ2-5; D unclear. V was cut by 6 bases and J by 1 base, with 9 bases left in between. This CDR3 is 13 amino acids long. The CDR3 DNA reads TGTGCCAGCAGCACCCGGTCCCAAGAGACCCAGTACTTC. Residues: CASSTRSQETQYF.

CDR3 loop: CASSPLAGVSDTQYF. In DNA, the CDR3 is TGCGCCAGCAGCCCTCTAGCGGGAGTGAGCGATACGCAGTATTTT. The genes are TRBV4-3 and TRBJ2-3, with TRBD2 matching over 10 bases. The V and J ends lost 4 bases and 6 bases, in that order; junction bases with no gene match: 7. Per the germline V gene, CDR1 is LGHNA and CDR2 is YSLEER. CDR3 size: 15 residues.

This chain uses TRBV29-1 with TRBJ2-7, with D possibly TRBD2 on 5 matching bases. Trimming pared 3 bases from V and 7 bases from J, leaving 16 bases between. The CDR3 totals 13 residues. The germline CDR1 and CDR2 sequences are SQVTM and ANQGSEA. The CDR3 reads CSVDPEGRKEQYF. The CDR3 DNA sequence: TGCAGCGTTGACCCCGAGGGCCGAAAGGAGCAGTACTTC.

V and J are TRBV20-1 and TRBJ2-3, with D perhaps TRBD2 (6 bases). The CDR3 is 15 amino acids. Germline assignment: CDR1 DFQATT and CDR2 SNEGSKA (reference sequence). The V and J ends lost 5 bases and 2 bases respectively, with 17 bases between them. CDR3 sequence reads: CSAPDYPLNTDTQYF. The CDR3 coding sequence is TGCAGTGCTCCGGACTATCCACTAAACACAGATACGCAGTATTTT.

This chain links TRBV3-1 with TRBJ2-5; 8 bases align to TRBD2. From germline, CDR1 is LGHDT and CDR2 YNNKEL (reference sequence). J lost 5 bases, V lost 3 bases, and 11 bases had no gene match. The CDR3 is 16 residues long. The CDR3 loop reads CASSQVFSGTLETQYF. The CDR3, as DNA: TGTGCCAGCAGCCAGGTCTTTAGCGGGACACTGGAGACCCAGTACTTC.

The chain employs TRBV20-1 and TRBJ1-2; D gene uncertain. The CDR3 covers 13 residues. V was shortened by 3 bases and J by 4 bases, with 12 bases between the two germline ends. CDR1 is DFQATT and CDR2 is SNEGSKA in the germline V gene (reference sequence). The CDR3 DNA follows: TGCAGTGCTAGTCTACCCGATGTCTATGGCTACACCTTC. This codes for CSASLPDVYGYTF.

The chain employs TRBV5-4 and TRBJ2-1, with 10 bases that match TRBD2. V dropped 4 bases and J dropped 10; count of bases not matched to a gene: 14. Germline V gene sequence: CDR1 SGHNT, CDR2 YYREEE (reference sequence). The CDR3 length is 16 residues. Written as DNA, the CDR3 is TGTGCCAGCAGCCCAAGTAGCAGCGGGGGGGCAGAAGAGCAGTTCTTC. Its protein product is CASSPSSSGGAEEQFF.

The chain recombines TRBV12-3 or TRBV12-4 with TRBJ2-6; D ambiguous. V gave up 3 bases and J gave up 3 bases, with 6 bases separating them. The CDR3 extends over 14 amino acids. The DNA of the CDR3 is TGTGCCAGCAGTTTCGGGCGTGGGGCCAACGTCCTGACTTTC. The encoded protein is CASSFGRGANVLTF.

This sequence joins TRBV29-1 and TRBJ2-3; 10 positions match TRBD1. Germline V lookup: CDR1 SQVTM, CDR2 ANQGSEA. The CDR3 length is 14 residues. V gave up 7 bases and J gave up 0 bases; unmatched junction bases: 4. CDR3 coding DNA: TGCAGCGCCAGACAGGGGGCAAGCACAGATACGCAGTATTTT. It specifies CSARQGASTDTQYF.

This clonotype occurred many times. The chain combines TRBV20-1 with TRBJ2-7, with D perhaps matching TRBD1 (6 bases). CDR1 is DFQATT, CDR2 SNEGSKA, per germline (reference sequence). The CDR3 sequence is 11 residues long. Deletions cut 5 bases from V and 10 bases from J, with 15 bases between. CDR3 in DNA: TGCAGTGCTCTCCGGACAGTGGGACAGTACTTC. This gives the protein CSALRTVGQYF.